The 17 T cell receptor beta chains given below trace back to one sample, sequenced in a study of T cell repertoires in cytomegalovirus infection. TCRdb analysed the reads with MiXCR anew, one entry per CDR3 protein. The table lists about 250,000 distinct CDR3 sequences, approximately 17% of them singletons. The sequenced material came from CD8+ T cells from PBMCs. All receptors come from a human donor in good health (CMV status not recorded). Some clones in this sample may be carry-over from other donors' samples.

This clonotype was seen at least ten times. The chain joins TRBV28 to TRBJ2-3; tentatively, D is TRBD2 (5 bases). The CDR3 totals 17 residues. The V and J ends lost 3 bases and 0 bases respectively, with 16 bases between them. In germline, CDR1 is MDHEN, CDR2 SYDVKM. CDR3 region: CASSLEWVGGSTDTQYF. The CDR3 coding sequence is TGTGCCAGCAGTTTGGAGTGGGTTGGCGGGAGCACAGATACGCAGTATTTT.

There are a few counts of this clonotype. The chain couples TRBV7-9 to TRBJ2-1; D is undetermined. The CDR3 runs 13 residues. The V and J ends lost 5 bases and 6 bases respectively, with 11 bases between them. Germline V gene sequence: CDR1 SEHNR, CDR2 FQNEAQ (reference sequence). CDR3 sequence reads: CASSPVPVNEQFF. The CDR3, as DNA: TGTGCCAGCAGCCCGGTTCCGGTCAATGAGCAGTTCTTC.

This clonotype was observed at least ten times. This rearrangement joins TRBV7-6 to TRBJ1-5; D unresolved. The germline V and J ends were trimmed by 0 bases and 0 bases, with 6 bases remaining between them. The germline gives CDR1 SGHVS, CDR2 FNYEAQ. The CDR3 loop spans 15 amino acids. The chain's CDR3 is CASSLADGSNQPQHF. CDR3 nucleotides: TGTGCCAGCAGCTTAGCAGACGGTAGCAATCAGCCCCAGCATTTT.

This clonotype was seen repeatedly, ten times or more. This chain connects TRBV7-2 to TRBJ1-6; tentative D call: TRBD1 (5 bases). V lost 5 bases and J 10 bases, leaving 18 bases between the germline ends. From germline, CDR1 is SGHTA and CDR2 FQGNSA. The CDR3 is 15 residues long. CDR3: CASSPPVGGDSPLHF. The CDR3, as DNA: TGTGCCAGCAGCCCGCCCGTGGGGGGAGACTCACCCCTCCACTTT.

This clonotype has at least ten counts. The chain carries TRBV7-2 and TRBJ2-1; TRBD1 is a possible D gene (5 bases). This CDR3 is built from 15 residues. Germline V gene sequence: CDR1 SGHTA, CDR2 FQGNSA. V dropped 2 bases and J dropped 7 bases, with 15 bases sitting between them. The CDR3: CASSLNELQVNEQFF. In DNA form, the CDR3 reads TGTGCCAGCAGCTTAAACGAGTTACAGGTGAATGAGCAGTTCTTC.

The table lists this clonotype with many counts. This chain joins TRBV12-3 or TRBV12-4 and TRBJ1-5, with D unresolved. The CDR3 is 14 residues long. V dropped 4 bases and J dropped 3 bases, with 10 bases sitting between them. CDR3 loop: CASSSTGDNQPQHF. The CDR3 nucleotides are TGTGCCAGCAGTTCCACCGGAGACAATCAGCCCCAGCATTTT.

This clonotype occurred many times. The V gene is TRBV7-9, the J gene TRBJ2-2; 7 positions agree with TRBD1. This CDR3 is 15 amino acids long. The germline CDR1 and CDR2 sequences are SEHNR and FQNEAQ (reference sequence). V gave up 5 bases and J gave up 2 bases; unmatched junction bases: 5. The CDR3 nucleotides read TGTGCCAGCAGCGACGGGACAGTTAACACCGGGGAGCTGTTTTTT. Amino acids: CASSDGTVNTGELFF.

This clonotype has only a few counts. The chain links TRBV27 to TRBJ2-1; D possibly uses TRBD1 or TRBD2 (5 bases each). The germline V gene has CDR1 MNHEY and CDR2 SMNVEV (reference sequence). This CDR3 is built from 15 residues. Trimming stripped 5 bases from V and 8 bases from J, with 19 bases between. The CDR3 here is CASSLGTHPSDEQFF. The CDR3, as DNA: TGTGCCAGCAGTCTCGGGACCCACCCCTCGGATGAGCAGTTCTTC.

This clonotype turned up a few times. V gene TRBV7-2 combines with J gene TRBJ2-1; 7 nucleotides align to TRBD1. V lost 5 bases, J lost 8 bases, and 15 bases stayed unmatched. The germline V gene encodes CDR1 SGHTA and CDR2 FQGNSA. The length of the CDR3 is 16 residues. CDR3: CASSRRPGQLRDEQFF. The CDR3 coding sequence is TGTGCCAGCAGCCGGCGCCCGGGACAGTTAAGGGATGAGCAGTTCTTC.

The genes are TRBV28 and TRBJ2-1, with D perhaps TRBD2 (6 bases). V lost 7 bases and J 1 base, leaving 11 bases between the germline ends. CDR1 and CDR2 from the germline V gene are MDHEN and SYDVKM. The CDR3 has 14 residues. The CDR3 here is CASKEGFSYNEQFF. The CDR3, as DNA: TGTGCCAGCAAGGAGGGATTTTCCTACAATGAGCAGTTCTTC.

The V and J genes are TRBV9 and TRBJ2-7, with 9 bases aligning to TRBD1. CDR1 is SGDLS, CDR2 YYNGEE, per germline. The CDR3 totals 15 residues. V lost 3 bases and J lost 4; bases outside the gene matches: 8. The DNA for the CDR3 is TGTGCCAGCAGCGCTCCGGGACAGGGTATTTACGAGCAGTACTTC. Its protein product is CASSAPGQGIYEQYF. Complete variable domain (other parts from reference TRBV9 and TRBJ2-7): DSGVTQTPKHLITATGQRVTLRCSPRSGDLSVYWYQQSLDQGLQFLIQYYNGEERAKGNILERFSAQQFPDLHSELNLSSLELGDSALYFCASSAPGQGIYEQYFGPGTRLTVT.

This clonotype was seen many times. This chain joins TRBV25-1 and TRBJ2-3; D unresolved. CDR3 length equals 13 residues. The germline V gene encodes CDR1 MGHDK and CDR2 SYGVNS. The V end lost 4 bases, the J end lost 2 bases, and 7 bases lay between the germline ends. CDR3 coding DNA: TGTGCCAGCAGTGTTAGGACCACAGATACGCAGTATTTT. The encoded protein is CASSVRTTDTQYF.

The chain joins TRBV12-3 or TRBV12-4 to TRBJ2-7, with TRBD1 as a possible D gene (6 bases). V lost 3 bases to trimming and J lost 0 bases, with 12 bases between them. The CDR3 totals 15 residues. The DNA of the CDR3 is TGTGCCAGCAGTTTCGGCTCGGACAGCTCCTACGAGCAGTACTTC. This gives the protein CASSFGSDSSYEQYF.

This clonotype came up many times. The rearrangement links TRBV6-5 to TRBJ2-1; 7 bases are shared with TRBD2. Trimming took 0 bases from V and 2 from J; bases not matched to a gene: 10. Germline CDR1 MNHEY, CDR2 SVGAGI. The CDR3 is 18 amino acids. The CDR3 here is CASSYSPVGAGTYNEQFF. For the CDR3, the DNA is TGTGCCAGCAGTTACTCCCCTGTTGGAGCGGGGACCTACAATGAGCAGTTCTTC.

In this sample, this clonotype turned up many times. The chain employs TRBV7-2 and TRBJ1-5, with unresolved D. The V gene's germline CDR1 is SGHTA and CDR2 FQGNSA. The CDR3 loop spans 15 amino acids. V was pared by 5 bases and J by 1 base, with 12 bases between. The CDR3, as DNA: TGTGCCAGCAGCGACCAACCCGGGAGCAATCAGCCCCAGCATTTT. It is translated as CASSDQPGSNQPQHF. Drawing the rest from reference TRBV7-2 and TRBJ1-5, the complete variable domain is GAGVSQSPSNKVTEKGKDVELRCDPISGHTALYWYRQSLGQGLEFLIYFQGNSAPDKSGLPSDRFSAERTGGSVSTLTIQRTQQEDSAVYLCASSDQPGSNQPQHFGDGTRLSIL.

J is TRBJ2-3 and V is TRBV6-6, with D perhaps TRBD2 (6 bases). Germline-derived CDR1 and CDR2 are MNHNY and SVGAGI (reference sequence). V shed 0 bases and J shed 2 bases, with 24 bases lying between them. This CDR3 comprises 20 residues. DNA of the CDR3: TGTGCCAGCAGTTACTCTAACGGTATCGGCGGGGACCCCTCCACAGATACGCAGTATTTT. Protein: CASSYSNGIGGDPSTDTQYF.

Of note for this clonotype: One end of the junction fails to match germline, which may point to a read error. V usage is TRBV28 and J usage is TRBJ2-7; 11 bases map to TRBD1. The CDR3 runs to 15 residues. Germline CDR1 MDHEN, CDR2 SYDVKM. DNA for the CDR3: TGTGCCAGCAGACAAGCCGGGACAGGGGGATACGAGCAGCACTTC. Residues: CASRQAGTGGYEQHF. Filled out from reference TRBV28 and TRBJ2-7, the complete variable domain reads DVKVTQSSRYLVKRTGEKVFLECVQDMDHENMFWYRQDPGLGLRLIYFSYDVKMKEKGDIPEGYSVSREKKERFSLILESASTNQTSMYLCASRQAGTGGYEQHFGPGTRLTVT.